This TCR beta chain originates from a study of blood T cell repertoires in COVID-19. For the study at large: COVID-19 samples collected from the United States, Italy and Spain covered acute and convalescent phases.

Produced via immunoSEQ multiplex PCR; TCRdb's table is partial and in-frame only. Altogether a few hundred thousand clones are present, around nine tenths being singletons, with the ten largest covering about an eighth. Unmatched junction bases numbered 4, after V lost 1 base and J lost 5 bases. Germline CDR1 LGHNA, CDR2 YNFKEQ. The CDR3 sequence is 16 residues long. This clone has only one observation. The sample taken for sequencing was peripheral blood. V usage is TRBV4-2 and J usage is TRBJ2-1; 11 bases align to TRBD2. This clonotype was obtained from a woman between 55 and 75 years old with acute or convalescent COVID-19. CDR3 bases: TGTGCCAGCAGCCAAGCGACTAGCGGGATAAACAATGAGCAGTTCTTC. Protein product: CASSQATSGINNEQFF.